This T cell receptor (beta chain) was profiled in a study of breast tumors, draining lymph nodes, adjacent tissues. Study-wide results and caveats: Data fit most tumor T cells coming from lymph node, expanding in tumor. The lymph node origin of tumor T cells was framed as consistent with a hypothesis, not demonstrated.

TCRdb re-analysed the multiplex PCR reads in MiXCR, keeping a single row per CDR3 protein. The data contain under 150,000 distinct CDR3 sequences, 20% to 25% of them singletons. There are 15 residues in the CDR3. J was trimmed by 4 bases and V by 6 bases; bases with no gene match: 6. Germline lookup yields CDR1 MNHEY and CDR2 SVGAGI. This clonotype was found many times. Its specificity is unknown. Samples came from axillary lymph nodes draining the breast cancer. Sequencing was carried out using axillary lymph node tissue. The clonotype comes from a female donor with breast cancer. Some clones in this sample may be carry-over from other donors' samples. The chain combines TRBV6-5 with TRBJ2-1, with 10 bases that match TRBD1. CDR3 region: CASRPRTGGYNEQFF. The CDR3 nucleotides are TGTGCCAGCAGGCCCCGGACAGGGGGGTACAATGAGCAGTTCTTC.